A selection of T cell receptor beta chains follows, all from one sample in a study of blood T cells in healthy people across ages. MiXCR, applied by TCRdb to the 5' RACE reads, yields one record per CDR3 protein. The repertoire holds 660,000 or so distinct CDR3 sequences, with around 54% as singletons. The sequenced material came from blood. Receptors originate from a man in his sixties in good health. CDR3s leave out the opening cysteine and the closing phenylalanine or tryptophan.

j_call: TRBJ2-7; v_call: TRBV5-1; cdr3_length: 13; cdr3_aa: ASGPRQEGLYEQY
j_call: TRBJ2-3; v_call: TRBV11-2; cdr3_length: 14; cdr3_aa: ASSLEGQGVTDTQY
j_call: TRBJ2-7; v_call: TRBV20-1; cdr3_length: 10; cdr3_aa: SATRPQGEQY
j_call: TRBJ2-3; v_call: TRBV4-1; cdr3_length: 14; cdr3_aa: ASSQGALAGTDTQY
j_call: TRBJ2-7; v_call: TRBV5-1; cdr3_length: 13; cdr3_aa: ASSLEGIFAYEQY
j_call: TRBJ1-2; v_call: TRBV7-2; cdr3_length: 16; cdr3_aa: ASSLGPAGTGSNYGYT
j_call: TRBJ2-7; v_call: TRBV20-1; cdr3_length: 14; cdr3_aa: SARGLSAGRPYEQY
j_call: TRBJ2-3; v_call: TRBV7-2; cdr3_length: 13; cdr3_aa: ASSLLAGVTDTQY
j_call: TRBJ2-2; v_call: TRBV9; cdr3_length: 13; cdr3_aa: ASSVVGSNTGELF
j_call: TRBJ2-1; v_call: TRBV15; cdr3_length: 14; cdr3_aa: ATSFDRGAPYNEQF
j_call: TRBJ1-5; v_call: TRBV10-3; cdr3_length: 11; cdr3_aa: AISQGGNQPQH
j_call: TRBJ2-3; v_call: TRBV7-8; cdr3_length: 13; cdr3_aa: ASSRGPGATDTQY
j_call: TRBJ2-1; v_call: TRBV5-1; cdr3_length: 11; cdr3_aa: ASSVAAVSEQF
j_call: TRBJ1-5; v_call: TRBV27; cdr3_length: 13; cdr3_aa: ASSHRGASNQPQH
j_call: TRBJ2-7; v_call: TRBV10-1; cdr3_length: 10; cdr3_aa: ASTTDSYEQY
j_call: TRBJ2-4; v_call: TRBV5-1; cdr3_length: 12; cdr3_aa: ASSQDRATDIQY
j_call: TRBJ2-1; v_call: TRBV24-1; cdr3_length: 11; cdr3_aa: ATSDGGEDEQF
j_call: TRBJ2-1; v_call: TRBV4-1; cdr3_length: 12; cdr3_aa: ASSQEYGTREQF
j_call: TRBJ1-4; v_call: TRBV6-2/TRBV6-3; cdr3_length: 12; cdr3_aa: ASSLPPGNEKLF
j_call: TRBJ2-1; v_call: TRBV6-5; cdr3_length: 14; cdr3_aa: ASTYFRGSSYNEQF
j_call: TRBJ2-1; v_call: TRBV7-9; cdr3_length: 12; cdr3_aa: ASSLVRANNEQF
j_call: TRBJ2-5; v_call: TRBV20-1; cdr3_length: 15; cdr3_aa: SARDPRLAGGPETQY
j_call: TRBJ2-7; v_call: TRBV7-6; cdr3_length: 11; cdr3_aa: ASSLGEDPEVY
j_call: TRBJ2-6; v_call: TRBV6-5; cdr3_length: 14; cdr3_aa: ASSYSRLSGANVLT
j_call: TRBJ2-3; v_call: TRBV18; cdr3_length: 14; cdr3_aa: ASSPRGQGQPDTQY
j_call: TRBJ2-1; v_call: TRBV20-1; cdr3_length: 12; cdr3_aa: SAGSPDGEDEQF
j_call: TRBJ2-3; v_call: TRBV5-1; cdr3_length: 14; cdr3_aa: ASSLSSGTSSDTQY
j_call: TRBJ2-1; v_call: TRBV28; cdr3_length: 17; cdr3_aa: ASSSYVGGPPSSYNEQF
j_call: TRBJ2-6; v_call: TRBV29-1; cdr3_length: 12; cdr3_aa: SVGGSSGANVLT
j_call: TRBJ2-5; v_call: TRBV6-5; cdr3_length: 13; cdr3_aa: ASSSGTARQETQY
j_call: TRBJ2-5; v_call: TRBV4-1; cdr3_length: 12; cdr3_aa: ASSQAQRRETQY
j_call: TRBJ2-3; v_call: TRBV27; cdr3_length: 13; cdr3_aa: ASSPSDRASDTQY
j_call: TRBJ1-2; v_call: TRBV20-1; cdr3_length: 12; cdr3_aa: SVATGGVNYGYT
j_call: TRBJ2-3; v_call: TRBV20-1; cdr3_length: 11; cdr3_aa: SALGHGTDTQY
j_call: TRBJ2-2; v_call: TRBV5-1; cdr3_length: 14; cdr3_aa: ASSLDGRSGTGELF
j_call: TRBJ2-1; v_call: TRBV20-1; cdr3_length: 10; cdr3_aa: SASYDRNEQF
j_call: TRBJ1-5; v_call: TRBV27; cdr3_length: 14; cdr3_aa: ASSLSKGSSNQPQH
j_call: TRBJ1-1; v_call: TRBV6-6; cdr3_length: 11; cdr3_aa: ATFSGMGTEAF
j_call: TRBJ2-3; v_call: TRBV6-2/TRBV6-3; cdr3_length: 11; cdr3_aa: ASSYSTTDTQY